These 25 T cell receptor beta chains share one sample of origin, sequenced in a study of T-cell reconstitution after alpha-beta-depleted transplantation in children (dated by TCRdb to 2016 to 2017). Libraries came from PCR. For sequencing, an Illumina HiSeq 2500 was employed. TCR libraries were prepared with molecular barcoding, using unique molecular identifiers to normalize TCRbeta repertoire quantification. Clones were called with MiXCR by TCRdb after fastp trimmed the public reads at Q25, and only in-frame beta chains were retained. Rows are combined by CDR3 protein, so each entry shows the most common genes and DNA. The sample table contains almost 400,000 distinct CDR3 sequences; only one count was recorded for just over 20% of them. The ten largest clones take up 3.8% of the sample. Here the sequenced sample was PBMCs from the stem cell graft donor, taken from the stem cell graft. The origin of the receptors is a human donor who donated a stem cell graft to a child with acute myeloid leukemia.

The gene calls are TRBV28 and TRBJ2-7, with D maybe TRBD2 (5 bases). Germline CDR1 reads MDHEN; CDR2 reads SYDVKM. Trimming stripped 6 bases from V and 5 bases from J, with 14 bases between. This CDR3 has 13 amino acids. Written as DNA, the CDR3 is TGTGCCAGCAGCTTGGGTGGGAGCCACGAGCAGTACTTC. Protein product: CASSLGGSHEQYF.

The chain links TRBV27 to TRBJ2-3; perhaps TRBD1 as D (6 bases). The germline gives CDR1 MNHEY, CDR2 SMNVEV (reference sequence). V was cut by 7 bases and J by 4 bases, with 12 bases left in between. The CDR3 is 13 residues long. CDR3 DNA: TGTGCCAGCACCCGAGGGGGATCAGATACGCAGTATTTT. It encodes CASTRGGSDTQYF.

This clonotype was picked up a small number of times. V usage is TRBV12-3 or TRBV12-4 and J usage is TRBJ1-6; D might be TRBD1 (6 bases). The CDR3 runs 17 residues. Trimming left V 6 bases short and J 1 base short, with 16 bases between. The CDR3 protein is CASSTQGLRSYNSPLHF. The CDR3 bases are TGTGCCAGCAGCACACAGGGATTAAGGTCCTATAATTCACCCCTCCACTTT.

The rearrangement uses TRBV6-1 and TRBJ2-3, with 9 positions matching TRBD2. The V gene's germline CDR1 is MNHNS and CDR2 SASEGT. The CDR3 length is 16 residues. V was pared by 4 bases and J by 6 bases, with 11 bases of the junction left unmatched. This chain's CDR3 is CASSGLRAGGADTQYF. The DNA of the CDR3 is TGTGCCAGCAGTGGCCTGAGAGCGGGAGGAGCGGATACGCAGTATTTT.

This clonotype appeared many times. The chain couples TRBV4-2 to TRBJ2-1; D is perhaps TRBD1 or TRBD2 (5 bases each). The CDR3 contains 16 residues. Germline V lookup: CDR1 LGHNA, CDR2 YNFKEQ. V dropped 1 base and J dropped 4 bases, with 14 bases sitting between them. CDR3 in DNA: TGTGCCAGCAGCCAAGTGGGGGAGCGGCCTTACAATGAGCAGTTCTTC. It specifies CASSQVGERPYNEQFF.

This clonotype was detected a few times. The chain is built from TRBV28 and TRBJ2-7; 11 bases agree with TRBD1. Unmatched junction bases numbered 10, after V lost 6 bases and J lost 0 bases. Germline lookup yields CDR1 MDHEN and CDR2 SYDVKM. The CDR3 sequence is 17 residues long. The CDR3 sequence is CASSGDRGELNSYEQYF. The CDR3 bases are TGTGCCAGCAGCGGGGACAGGGGGGAGCTGAACTCCTACGAGCAGTACTTC.

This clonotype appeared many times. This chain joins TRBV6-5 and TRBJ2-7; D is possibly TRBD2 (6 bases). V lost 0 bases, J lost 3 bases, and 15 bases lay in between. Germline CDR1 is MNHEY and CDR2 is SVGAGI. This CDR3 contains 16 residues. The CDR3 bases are TGTGCCAGCAGTTACTCGGGGGAGGACTGGTTCTACGAGCAGTACTTC. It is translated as CASSYSGEDWFYEQYF.

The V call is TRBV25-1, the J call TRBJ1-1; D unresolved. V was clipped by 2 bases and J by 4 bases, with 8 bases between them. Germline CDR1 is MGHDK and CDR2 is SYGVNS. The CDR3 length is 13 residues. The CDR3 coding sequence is TGTGCCAGCAGTGAAGGCAGCCTCACTGAAGCTTTCTTT. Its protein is CASSEGSLTEAFF. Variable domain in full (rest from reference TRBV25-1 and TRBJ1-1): EADIYQTPRYLVIGTGKKITLECSQTMGHDKMYWYQQDPGMELHLIHYSYGVNSTEKGDLSSESTVSRIRTEHFPLTLESARPSHTSQYLCASSEGSLTEAFFGQGTRLTVV.

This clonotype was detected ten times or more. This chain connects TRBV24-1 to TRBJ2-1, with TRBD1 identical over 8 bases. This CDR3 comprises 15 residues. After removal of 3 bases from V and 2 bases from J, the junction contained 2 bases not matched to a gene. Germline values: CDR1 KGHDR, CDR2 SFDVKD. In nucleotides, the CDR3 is TGTGCCACCAGTGATCAGACAGGGGCCTACAATGAGCAGTTCTTC. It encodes CATSDQTGAYNEQFF.

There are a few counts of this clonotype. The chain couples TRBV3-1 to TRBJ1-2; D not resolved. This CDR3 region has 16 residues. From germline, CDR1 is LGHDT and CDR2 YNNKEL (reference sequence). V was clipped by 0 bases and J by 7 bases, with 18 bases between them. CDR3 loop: CASSQDLRDGVRGYTF. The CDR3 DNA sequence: TGTGCCAGCAGCCAAGATCTGAGGGATGGGGTTCGTGGCTACACCTTC.

The CDR3 coding sequence is TGTGCCAGCAGTCCGACCCGCGTAGGAGAGACCCAGTACTTC. Translation: CASSPTRVGETQYF. This chain connects TRBV6-2 or TRBV6-3 to TRBJ2-5; D remains unclear. The germline V gene encodes CDR1 MNHEY and CDR2 SVGEGT. The CDR3 consists of 14 residues. The germline V and J ends were trimmed by 5 bases and 4 bases, with 14 bases remaining between them.

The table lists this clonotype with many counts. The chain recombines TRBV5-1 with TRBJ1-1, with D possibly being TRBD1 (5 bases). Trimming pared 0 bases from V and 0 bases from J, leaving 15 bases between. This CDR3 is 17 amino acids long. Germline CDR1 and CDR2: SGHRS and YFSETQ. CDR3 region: CASSLAFQGFMNTEAFF. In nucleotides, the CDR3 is TGCGCCAGCAGCTTGGCGTTTCAGGGCTTCATGAACACTGAAGCTTTCTTT.

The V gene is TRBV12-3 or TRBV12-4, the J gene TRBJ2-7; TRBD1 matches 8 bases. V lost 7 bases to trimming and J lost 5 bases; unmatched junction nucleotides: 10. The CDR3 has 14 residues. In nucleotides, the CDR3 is TGTGCCAGCAATCACCCGGGACAGGCCAACGAGCAGTACTTC. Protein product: CASNHPGQANEQYF.

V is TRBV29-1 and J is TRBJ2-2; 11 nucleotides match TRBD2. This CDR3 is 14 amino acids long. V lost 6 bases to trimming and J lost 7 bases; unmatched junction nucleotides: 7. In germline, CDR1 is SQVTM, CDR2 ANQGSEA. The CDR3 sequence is CSVPLAGGGGELFF. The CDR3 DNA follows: TGCAGCGTCCCCTTAGCGGGAGGGGGCGGGGAGCTGTTTTTT.

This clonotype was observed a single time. The CDR3 nucleotides read TGTGCCAGCAGCCCCCGGGGCCTGGGGGGTGATGAGCAGTTCTTC. Its translation: CASSPRGLGGDEQFF. The genes are TRBV7-3 and TRBJ2-1; D is perhaps TRBD2 (6 bases). Trimming took off 5 bases at V and 8 bases at J, with 19 bases between the two ends. The CDR3 has 15 amino acids. Germline lookup yields CDR1 SGHTA and CDR2 FQGTGA.

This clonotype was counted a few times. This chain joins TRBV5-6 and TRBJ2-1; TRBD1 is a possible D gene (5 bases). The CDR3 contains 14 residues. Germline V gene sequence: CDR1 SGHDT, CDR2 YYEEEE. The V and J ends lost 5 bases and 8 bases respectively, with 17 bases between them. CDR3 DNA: TGTGCCAGCAGGACTCCGACAGCACACCATGAGCAGTTCTTC. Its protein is CASRTPTAHHEQFF.

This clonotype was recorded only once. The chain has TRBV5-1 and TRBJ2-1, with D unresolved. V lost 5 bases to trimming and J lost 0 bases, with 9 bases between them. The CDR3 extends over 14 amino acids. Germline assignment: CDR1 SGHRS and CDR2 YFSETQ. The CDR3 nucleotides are TGCGCCAGCAGAGAGAACTACTCCTACAATGAGCAGTTCTTC. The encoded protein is CASRENYSYNEQFF.

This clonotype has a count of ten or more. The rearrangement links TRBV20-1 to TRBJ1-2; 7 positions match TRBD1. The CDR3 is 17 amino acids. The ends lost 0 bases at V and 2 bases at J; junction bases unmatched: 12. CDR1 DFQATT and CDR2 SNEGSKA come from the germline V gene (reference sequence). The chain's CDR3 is CSARDWGTAHRNYGYTF. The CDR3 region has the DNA TGCAGTGCTAGAGATTGGGGGACAGCCCACCGAAACTATGGCTACACCTTC.

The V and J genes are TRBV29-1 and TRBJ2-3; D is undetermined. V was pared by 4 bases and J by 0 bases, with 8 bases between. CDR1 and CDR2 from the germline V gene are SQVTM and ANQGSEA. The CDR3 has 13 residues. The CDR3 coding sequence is TGCAGCGTTGTTCGGTTTAGCACAGATACGCAGTATTTT. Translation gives CSVVRFSTDTQYF.

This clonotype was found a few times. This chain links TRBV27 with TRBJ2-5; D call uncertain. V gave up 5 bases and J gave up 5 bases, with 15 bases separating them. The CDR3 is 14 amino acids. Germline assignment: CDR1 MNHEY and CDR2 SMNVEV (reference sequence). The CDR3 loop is CASSRRLSFETQYF. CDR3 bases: TGTGCCAGCAGTCGCCGGCTTAGCTTCGAGACCCAGTACTTC.

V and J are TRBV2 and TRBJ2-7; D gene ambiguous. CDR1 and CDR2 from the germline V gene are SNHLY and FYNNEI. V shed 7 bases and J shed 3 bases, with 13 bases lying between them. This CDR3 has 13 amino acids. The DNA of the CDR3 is TGTGCCAGCAACTCACAACTCCTCTACGAGCAGTACTTC. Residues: CASNSQLLYEQYF.

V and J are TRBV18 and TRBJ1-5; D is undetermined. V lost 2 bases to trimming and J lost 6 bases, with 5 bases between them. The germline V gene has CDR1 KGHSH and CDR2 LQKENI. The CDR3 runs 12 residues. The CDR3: CASSPSAQPQHF. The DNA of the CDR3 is TGTGCCAGCTCACCATCGGCTCAGCCCCAGCATTTT.

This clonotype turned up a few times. In DNA, the CDR3 is TGCAGCGCCGACAGCGCTGGCGGCACAGATACGCAGTATTTT. Residues: CSADSAGGTDTQYF. The chain uses TRBV29-1 and TRBJ2-3; D might be TRBD1 (5 bases). Trimming left V 7 bases short and J 1 base short, with 15 bases between. CDR1 is SQVTM, CDR2 ANQGSEA, per germline. This CDR3 spans 14 amino acids.

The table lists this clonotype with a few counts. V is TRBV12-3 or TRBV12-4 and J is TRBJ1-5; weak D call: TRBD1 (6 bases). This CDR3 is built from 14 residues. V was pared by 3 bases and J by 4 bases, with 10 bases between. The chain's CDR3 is CASSLAGQNQPQHF. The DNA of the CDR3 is TGTGCCAGCAGTTTGGCGGGACAAAATCAGCCCCAGCATTTT.

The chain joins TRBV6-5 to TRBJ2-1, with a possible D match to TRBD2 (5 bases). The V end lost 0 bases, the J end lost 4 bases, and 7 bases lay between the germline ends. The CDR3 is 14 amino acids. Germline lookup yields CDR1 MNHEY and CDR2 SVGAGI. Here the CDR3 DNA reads TGTGCCAGCAGTTACTCGACTACTTACAATGAGCAGTTCTTC. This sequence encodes CASSYSTTYNEQFF.